The rows below give T cell receptor beta chains drawn from one sample of a study of CXCR3-negative and CXCR3-positive naive CD8 T cells. TCRdb reprocessed the 5' RACE reads, keeping one entry per CDR3 protein, no DNA. The sample yields 150,000 or so distinct CDR3 sequences, of which the top ten take up just under 0.5%. The source material was naive CXCR3+ CD8+ T cells from blood. These receptors were obtained from a human donor in good health. Some clones in this sample may be carry-over from other donors' samples. CDR3s include the opening cysteine and the closing phenylalanine or tryptophan. Fields, in order: J gene, CDR3 length, V gene, CDR3 protein.

TRBJ1-1 16 TRBV4-2 CASSPHLGGENTEAFF
TRBJ1-5 16 TRBV12-3/TRBV12-4 CASSFLGGHSNQPQHF
TRBJ2-5 15 TRBV15 CATSRPGQVLETQYF
TRBJ2-1 13 TRBV14 CASASGSFDEQFF
TRBJ1-6 14 TRBV7-9 CASSQDRGFSPLHF
TRBJ2-3 17 TRBV28 CASSYSDTLRGTDTQYF
TRBJ2-1 15 TRBV6-4 CASSDRAGDYNEQFF
TRBJ2-5 15 TRBV29-1 CSVEGHTSAEETQYF
TRBJ2-1 15 TRBV9 CASSVELMGYNEQFF
TRBJ2-5 18 TRBV9 CASSVDILLAPNQETQYF
TRBJ2-2 15 TRBV29-1 CSVEQAGWWSGELFF
TRBJ2-3 18 TRBV28 CASSSYRLAGGSGDTQYF
TRBJ2-1 12 TRBV29-1 CSVRGREGTQFF
TRBJ2-1 15 TRBV6-5 CASSYFPSSYNEQFF
TRBJ2-1 11 TRBV20-1 CSARGPDEQFF
TRBJ2-2 11 TRBV6-2/TRBV6-3 CASWDAGELFF
TRBJ2-7 17 TRBV5-1 CASSPLGGDLSPYEQYF
TRBJ1-2 15 TRBV25-1 CASSEYLGDSGGYTF
TRBJ2-3 15 TRBV5-6 CASSWGEGAEDTQYF
TRBJ1-1 16 TRBV4-1 CASSQGHSGQRNEAFF
TRBJ2-3 15 TRBV6-5 CASSHSSGGPDTQYF
TRBJ2-1 16 TRBV20-1 CSARNSNRPNSNEQFF
TRBJ2-1 12 TRBV6-2/TRBV6-3 CASSSTLNEQFF
TRBJ1-5 13 TRBV29-1 CSVVSGTDQPQHF
TRBJ2-7 17 TRBV20-1 CSASHRRAGGSRYEQYF
TRBJ2-1 12 TRBV19 CASRSWEGEQFF
TRBJ2-1 14 TRBV7-2 CASSLLTGGGEQFF
TRBJ1-1 13 TRBV3-1 CASSYARDTEALF
TRBJ2-1 15 TRBV9 CASSETGVSYNEQFF